This TCR beta chain was sequenced for a study of monozygotic twins with inflammatory bowel disease. Regarding the study as a whole: Inverse Simpson values showed less TCRbeta diversity in IBD patients than in their healthy co-twins. Clonotype overlap with others was lower in IBD patients than in healthy twins, a difference that was greatest with disease activity.

Regarding this clonotype: Its antigen remains unknown.

Looked up from germline, CDR1 is SGHVS and CDR2 is FNYEAQ. This CDR3 region has 15 residues. In preparing each TCR library, about 3,500 ng of total RNA was used. UMIs were attached via template switching, each with a 6-nucleotide sample barcode. TCRdb reprocessed the 5' RACE reads and stores each CDR3 protein as one record, lacking DNA. This sample contains approximately 400,000 distinct CDR3 sequences. The sequence was obtained from a human donor with ulcerative colitis or Crohn's disease, or a healthy co-twin of an affected twin (not recorded which). Source material: blood. The chain combines TRBV7-6 with TRBJ2-1; lacking DNA, the TRBD2 call made by TCRdb goes unchecked. The CDR3 region is CASSSSSGSWNEQFF.